Following are 17 T cell receptor beta chains from one sample sequenced in a study of blood T cell repertoires in COVID-19. The table came from immunoSEQ multiplex PCR; TCRdb's copy has only in-frame clones and leaves some out. The data contain 240,000 or so clones, around 87% of them seen just once; the ten biggest clones take up over 6%. What was sequenced was peripheral blood. Receptor source: a woman between 65 and 79 years old with active or convalescent COVID-19.

This clone is a singleton in its sample. The chain recombines TRBV12-3 or TRBV12-4 with TRBJ1-2; D is uncertain. CDR3 length equals 12 residues. Trimming took 6 bases from V and 7 from J, leaving 12 bases between them. In DNA form, the CDR3 reads TGTGCCAGCAGAGAATACCTCGGTGGCTACACCTTC. Residues: CASREYLGGYTF.

V usage is TRBV10-3 and J usage is TRBJ2-1, with D possibly being TRBD1 (6 bases). V was trimmed by 5 bases and J by 5 bases, leaving 16 bases between them. Germline CDR1 ENHRY, CDR2 SYGVKD. The CDR3 has 15 amino acids. The CDR3 protein is CAISLHLDSDNEQFF. The CDR3, as DNA: TGTGCCATCAGTCTTCATTTGGACAGTGACAATGAGCAGTTCTTC.

This clone was counted a few times. The chain is built from TRBV3-1 (or the pseudogene TRBV3-2) and TRBJ1-1, with D hard to call. V lost 5 bases to trimming and J lost 7 bases, with 11 bases between them. The CDR3 length is 12 residues. Germline assignment: CDR1 LGHDT and CDR2 YNNKEL (reference sequence). The DNA for the CDR3 is TGTGCCAGCAGCTCCCGTGTTAATGAAGCTTTCTTT. This gives the protein CASSSRVNEAFF.

This chain connects TRBV2 to TRBJ2-1; tentative D call: TRBD2 (7 bases). V lost 9 bases and J 0 bases, leaving 15 bases between the germline ends. The CDR3 extends over 15 amino acids. Germline CDR1 and CDR2: SNHLY and FYNNEI. The CDR3 DNA is TGTGCCAGTAGGGGGGGACCCTCCTCCTACAATGAGCAGTTCTTC. Amino acid sequence: CASRGGPSSYNEQFF.

This clone has a single count. The chain employs TRBV6-6 and TRBJ1-4; D is ambiguous. Between the trimmed V and J ends, which lost 4 bases and 8 bases, there was a span of 14 bases. Per germline, CDR1 MNHNY and CDR2 SVGAGI (reference sequence). The CDR3 runs to 14 residues. CDR3: CASSFREGGEKLFF. The CDR3 DNA sequence: TGTGCCAGCAGTTTTCGGGAGGGAGGGGAAAAACTGTTTTTT.

V and J are TRBV6-4 and TRBJ1-1; 10 bases are a match to TRBD1. CDR3 length equals 15 residues. J was trimmed by 8 bases and V by 4 bases; bases with no gene match: 10. The germline gives CDR1 MRHNA, CDR2 SNTAGT. The CDR3 spells CASSAHPGQGTEAFF. CDR3 bases: TGTGCCAGCAGTGCCCACCCGGGACAGGGGACCGAAGCTTTCTTT.

This chain connects TRBV7-2 to TRBJ2-5; possibly TRBD1 for D (6 bases). V lost 8 bases, J lost 5 bases, and 15 bases lay in between. CDR3 length equals 13 residues. Looked up from germline, CDR1 is SGHTA and CDR2 is FQGNSA. DNA of the CDR3: TGTGCCAGCGGCCTGGGGGCAGGGGAGACCCAGTACTTC. Encoded protein: CASGLGAGETQYF.

The V gene is TRBV9, the J gene TRBJ2-7; a weak D match, TRBD2 (6 bases). V lost 2 bases and J 2 bases, leaving 11 bases between the germline ends. The germline V gene encodes CDR1 SGDLS and CDR2 YYNGEE. This CDR3 is 14 amino acids long. The CDR3 bases are TGTGCCAGCAGCGTCGGGGGTCGGACCTACGAGCAGTACTTC. This codes for CASSVGGRTYEQYF.

V and J are TRBV18 and TRBJ2-5, with D uncertain. Germline CDR1 reads KGHSH; CDR2 reads LQKENI. Trimming shortened V by 6 bases and J by 5 bases, and 19 bases separated the two germline ends. The CDR3 spans 15 residues. Here the CDR3 DNA reads TGTGCCAGCTCCCGTCGTGGATTAGGAGAGGAGACCCAGTACTTC. This codes for CASSRRGLGEETQYF.

The chain couples TRBV7-9 to TRBJ2-5, with 7 bases aligning to TRBD1. The CDR3 sequence is 16 residues long. In germline, CDR1 is SEHNR, CDR2 FQNEAQ (reference sequence). V was clipped by 5 bases and J by 7 bases; unmatched bases: 16. The CDR3, as DNA: TGTGCCAGCAGCCCGTTGACAGGGAATCTGTTTGGGACCCAGTACTTC. This sequence encodes CASSPLTGNLFGTQYF.

The chain has TRBV19 and TRBJ2-5, with D hard to call. Germline V gene lookup returns CDR1 LNHDA and CDR2 SQIVND (reference sequence). The CDR3 is 12 amino acids. The germline V and J ends were trimmed by 1 base and 2 bases, with 2 bases remaining between them. CDR3 sequence: CASSIAQETQYF. CDR3 DNA sequence: TGTGCCAGTAGTATAGCACAAGAGACCCAGTACTTC.

This chain links TRBV6-5 with TRBJ1-2, with 9 bases aligning to TRBD1. The J segment lost 4 bases and the V segment lost 5 bases, leaving 8 bases of the junction unmatched. Germline assignment: CDR1 MNHEY and CDR2 SVGAGI. This CDR3 spans 15 amino acids. As DNA, the CDR3 is TGTGCCAGCAGTCCACGGACAGGGGCCCTCTATGGCTACACCTTC. Translation gives CASSPRTGALYGYTF.

This clone was observed a handful of times. The chain combines TRBV12-3 or TRBV12-4 with TRBJ1-3, with D hard to call. The CDR3 contains 11 residues. V gave up 6 bases and J gave up 6 bases, with 6 bases separating them. CDR3 bases: TGTGCCAGCAGCTATTTAAACACCATATATTTT. Translating it yields CASSYLNTIYF.

The J gene is TRBJ1-4, the V gene TRBV25-1; 8 nucleotides line up with TRBD1. This CDR3 is built from 15 residues. The V segment lost 3 bases and the J segment 7 bases; nucleotides outside the gene matches: 7. Germline values: CDR1 MGHDK, CDR2 SYGVNS. CDR3 amino acids: CASSDSDRGSEKLFF. The CDR3 nucleotides read TGTGCCAGCAGTGATTCCGACAGGGGAAGTGAAAAACTGTTTTTT.

The chain uses TRBV5-1 and TRBJ1-2, with a possible D match to TRBD1 (6 bases). V was trimmed by 5 bases and J by 4 bases, leaving 15 bases between them. CDR3 length: 14 residues. Germline V gene lookup returns CDR1 SGHRS and CDR2 YFSETQ. CDR3 region: CASRWDKEAYGYTF. CDR3 DNA sequence: TGCGCCAGCAGGTGGGACAAAGAGGCCTATGGCTACACCTTC. The full variable domain, completed using reference TRBV5-1 and TRBJ1-2, is KAGVTQTPRYLIKTRGQQVTLSCSPISGHRSVSWYQQTPGQGLQFLFEYFSETQRNKGNFPGRFSGRQFSNSRSEMNVSTLELGDSALYLCASRWDKEAYGYTFGSGTRLTVV.

This clone appeared once. This sequence joins TRBV10-1 and TRBJ2-2, with 9 bases identical to TRBD1. The junction had 10 bases not matched to a gene; V was cut back by 0 bases and J by 8 bases. The CDR3 has 17 residues. Germline CDR1 reads WNHNN; CDR2 reads SYGVQD (reference sequence). The CDR3 bases are TGCGCCAGCAGTGAGTCGAACCCTGGGACAGGGTCGGGGGAGCTGTTTTTT. This sequence encodes CASSESNPGTGSGELFF.

This chain connects TRBV10-3 to TRBJ2-2, with D possibly being TRBD1 (7 bases). Looked up from germline, CDR1 is ENHRY and CDR2 is SYGVKD. The CDR3 extends over 16 amino acids. The V gene lost 3 bases and the J gene lost 8 bases, with 19 bases spanning the gap. CDR3 coding DNA: TGTGCCATCAGTGACTACGACTCAGGGGGGACGGGGGAGCTGTTTTTT. This encodes CAISDYDSGGTGELFF.